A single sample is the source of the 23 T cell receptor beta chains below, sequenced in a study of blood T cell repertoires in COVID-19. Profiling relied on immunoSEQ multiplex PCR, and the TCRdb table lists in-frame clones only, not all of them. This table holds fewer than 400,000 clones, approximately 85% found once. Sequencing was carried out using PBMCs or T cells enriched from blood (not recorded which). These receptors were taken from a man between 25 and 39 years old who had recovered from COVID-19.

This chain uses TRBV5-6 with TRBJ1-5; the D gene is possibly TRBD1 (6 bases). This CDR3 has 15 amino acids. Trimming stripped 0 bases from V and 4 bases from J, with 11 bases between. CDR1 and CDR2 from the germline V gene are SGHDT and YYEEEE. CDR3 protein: CASSLGGRGNQPQHF. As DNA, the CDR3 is TGTGCCAGCAGCTTGGGAGGCAGGGGAAATCAGCCCCAGCATTTT.

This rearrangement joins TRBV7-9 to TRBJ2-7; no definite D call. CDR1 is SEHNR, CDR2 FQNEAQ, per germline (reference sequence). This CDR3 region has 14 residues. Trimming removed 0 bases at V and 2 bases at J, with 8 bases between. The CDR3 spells CASSLAASTYEQYF. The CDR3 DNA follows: TGTGCCAGCAGCTTAGCGGCCAGTACCTACGAGCAGTACTTC.

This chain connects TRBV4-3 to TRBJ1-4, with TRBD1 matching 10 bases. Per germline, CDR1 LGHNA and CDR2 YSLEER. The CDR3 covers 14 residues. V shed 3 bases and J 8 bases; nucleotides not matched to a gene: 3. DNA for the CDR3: TGCGCCAGCAGCCACGGACAGGGGGGGGAAAAACTGTTTTTT. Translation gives CASSHGQGGEKLFF.

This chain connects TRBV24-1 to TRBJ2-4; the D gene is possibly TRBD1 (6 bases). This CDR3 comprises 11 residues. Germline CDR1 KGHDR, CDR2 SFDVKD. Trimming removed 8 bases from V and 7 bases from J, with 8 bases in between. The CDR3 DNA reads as TGTGCCACCATGCAGGGGAACATTCAGTACTTC. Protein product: CATMQGNIQYF.

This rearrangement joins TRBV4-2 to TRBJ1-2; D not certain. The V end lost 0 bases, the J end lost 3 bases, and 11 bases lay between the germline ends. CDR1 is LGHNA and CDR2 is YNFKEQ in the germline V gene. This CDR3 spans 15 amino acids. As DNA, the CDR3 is TGTGCCAGCAGCCAAGATCCCCGGCAGGACTATGGCTACACCTTC. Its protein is CASSQDPRQDYGYTF.

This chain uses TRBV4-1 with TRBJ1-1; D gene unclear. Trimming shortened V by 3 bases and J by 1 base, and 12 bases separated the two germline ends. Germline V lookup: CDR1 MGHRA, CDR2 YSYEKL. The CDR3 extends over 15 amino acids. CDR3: CASSHLITSNTEAFF. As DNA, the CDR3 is TGCGCCAGCAGCCATTTAATCACTTCGAACACTGAAGCTTTCTTT.

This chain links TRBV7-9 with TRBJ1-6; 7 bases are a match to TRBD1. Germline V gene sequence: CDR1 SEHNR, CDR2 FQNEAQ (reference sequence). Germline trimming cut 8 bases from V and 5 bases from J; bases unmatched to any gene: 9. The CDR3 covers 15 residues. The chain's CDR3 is CASHMRDRDNSPLHF. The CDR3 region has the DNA TGTGCCAGCCATATGAGGGACAGAGATAATTCACCCCTCCACTTT.

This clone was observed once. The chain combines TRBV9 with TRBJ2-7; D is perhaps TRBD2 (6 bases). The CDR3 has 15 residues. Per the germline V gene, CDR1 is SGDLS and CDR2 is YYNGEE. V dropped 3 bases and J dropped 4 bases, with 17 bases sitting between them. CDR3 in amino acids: CASSDGTGFGYEQYF. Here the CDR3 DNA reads TGTGCCAGCAGCGATGGGACTGGGTTTGGGTACGAGCAGTACTTC.

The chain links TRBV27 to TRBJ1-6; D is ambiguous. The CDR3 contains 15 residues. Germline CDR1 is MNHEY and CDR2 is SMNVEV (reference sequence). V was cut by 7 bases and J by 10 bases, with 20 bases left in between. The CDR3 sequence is CASTGIGQPGSPLHF. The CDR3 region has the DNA TGTGCCAGCACGGGTATCGGCCAGCCGGGATCACCCCTCCACTTT.

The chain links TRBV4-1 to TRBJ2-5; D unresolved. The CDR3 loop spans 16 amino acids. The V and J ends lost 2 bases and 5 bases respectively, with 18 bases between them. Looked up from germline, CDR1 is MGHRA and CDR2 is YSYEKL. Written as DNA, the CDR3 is TGCGCCAGCAGCCAAACCGACATGAATAGAGAGGAGACCCAGTACTTC. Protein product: CASSQTDMNREETQYF.

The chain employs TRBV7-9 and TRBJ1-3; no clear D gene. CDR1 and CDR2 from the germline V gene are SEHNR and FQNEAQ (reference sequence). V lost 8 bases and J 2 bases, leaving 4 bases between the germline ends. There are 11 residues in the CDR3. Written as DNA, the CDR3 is TGTGCCAGCCACACTGGAAACACCATATATTTT. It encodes CASHTGNTIYF.

The CDR3 loop reads CASSFRGASSYNSPLHF. The CDR3 DNA is TGTGCCAGCAGCTTCCGGGGTGCGAGCTCCTATAATTCACCCCTCCACTTT. The chain carries TRBV7-2 and TRBJ1-6; the D is unclear. This CDR3 is 17 amino acids long. The V end lost 3 bases, the J end lost 0 bases, and 12 bases lay between the germline ends. CDR1 and CDR2 from the germline V gene are SGHTA and FQGNSA.

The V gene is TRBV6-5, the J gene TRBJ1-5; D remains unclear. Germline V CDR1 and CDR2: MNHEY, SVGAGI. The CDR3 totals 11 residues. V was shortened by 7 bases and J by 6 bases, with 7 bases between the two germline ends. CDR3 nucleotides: TGTGCCAGCATCCCCTCTCAGCCCCAGCATTTT. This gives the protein CASIPSQPQHF.

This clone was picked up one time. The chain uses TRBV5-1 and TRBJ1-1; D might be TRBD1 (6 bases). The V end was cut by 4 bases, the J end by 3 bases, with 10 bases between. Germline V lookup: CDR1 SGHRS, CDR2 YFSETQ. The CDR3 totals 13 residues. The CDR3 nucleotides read TGCGCCAGCAGCGAGGACAGCTACACTGAAGCTTTCTTT. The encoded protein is CASSEDSYTEAFF.

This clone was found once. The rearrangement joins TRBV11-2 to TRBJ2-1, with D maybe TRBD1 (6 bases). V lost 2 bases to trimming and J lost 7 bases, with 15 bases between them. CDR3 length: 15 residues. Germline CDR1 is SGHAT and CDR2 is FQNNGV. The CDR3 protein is CASSLLLGASNEQFF. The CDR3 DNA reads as TGTGCCAGCAGCTTACTATTGGGGGCCTCAAATGAGCAGTTCTTC.

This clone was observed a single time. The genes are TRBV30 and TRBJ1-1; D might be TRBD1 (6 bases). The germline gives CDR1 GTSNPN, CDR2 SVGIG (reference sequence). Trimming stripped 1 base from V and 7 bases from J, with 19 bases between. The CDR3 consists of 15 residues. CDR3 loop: CAWSDRVYRAGEAFF. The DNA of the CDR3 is TGTGCCTGGAGTGACAGGGTTTATAGGGCGGGTGAAGCTTTCTTT. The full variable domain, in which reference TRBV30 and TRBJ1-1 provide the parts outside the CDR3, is SQTIHQWPATLVQPVGSPLSLECTVEGTSNPNLYWYRQAAGRGLQLLFYSVGIGQISSEVPQNLSASRPQDRQFILSSKKLLLSDSGFYLCAWSDRVYRAGEAFFGQGTRLTVV.

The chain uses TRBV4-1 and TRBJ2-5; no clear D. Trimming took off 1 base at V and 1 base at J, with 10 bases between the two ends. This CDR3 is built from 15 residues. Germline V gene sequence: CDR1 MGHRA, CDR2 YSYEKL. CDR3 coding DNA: TGCGCCAGCAGCCAAGTCCAGACACTCCAAGAGACCCAGTACTTC. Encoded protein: CASSQVQTLQETQYF.

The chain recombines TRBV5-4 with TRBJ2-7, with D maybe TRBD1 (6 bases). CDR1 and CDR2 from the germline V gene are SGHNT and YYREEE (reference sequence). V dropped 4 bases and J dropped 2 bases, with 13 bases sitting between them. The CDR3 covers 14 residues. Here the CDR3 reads CASSAGTRAYEQYF. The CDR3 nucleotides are TGTGCCAGCAGCGCAGGGACAAGAGCCTACGAGCAGTACTTC.

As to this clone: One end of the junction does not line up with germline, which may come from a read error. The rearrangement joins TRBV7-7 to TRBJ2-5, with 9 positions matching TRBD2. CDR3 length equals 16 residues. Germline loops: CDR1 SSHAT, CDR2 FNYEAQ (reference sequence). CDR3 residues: CASSLGAGGLLETQYF. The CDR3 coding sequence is TGTGCTAGCAGCTTAGGAGCGGGGGGTCTTCTGGAGACCCAGTACTTC.

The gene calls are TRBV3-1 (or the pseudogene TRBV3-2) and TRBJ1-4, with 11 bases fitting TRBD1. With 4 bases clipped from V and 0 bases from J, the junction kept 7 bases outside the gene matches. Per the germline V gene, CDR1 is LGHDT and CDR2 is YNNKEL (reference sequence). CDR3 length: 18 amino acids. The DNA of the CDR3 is TGTGCCAGCAGCCCGGGACAGGGGGAACTTGCAACTAATGAAAAACTGTTTTTT. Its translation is CASSPGQGELATNEKLFF.

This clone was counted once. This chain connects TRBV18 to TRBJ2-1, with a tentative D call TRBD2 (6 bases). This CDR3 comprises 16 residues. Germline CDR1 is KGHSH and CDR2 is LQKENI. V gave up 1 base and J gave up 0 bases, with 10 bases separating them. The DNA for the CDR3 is TGTGCCAGCTCACCACTTGCCGGGAGCTCCTACAATGAGCAGTTCTTC. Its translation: CASSPLAGSSYNEQFF.

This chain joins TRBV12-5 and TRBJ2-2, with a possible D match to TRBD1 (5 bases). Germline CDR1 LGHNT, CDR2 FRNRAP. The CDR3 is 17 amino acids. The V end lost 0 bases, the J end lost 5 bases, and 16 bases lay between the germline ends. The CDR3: CASGLVVQATATGELFF. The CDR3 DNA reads TGTGCTAGTGGTTTGGTGGTACAGGCGACGGCTACCGGGGAGCTGTTTTTT.

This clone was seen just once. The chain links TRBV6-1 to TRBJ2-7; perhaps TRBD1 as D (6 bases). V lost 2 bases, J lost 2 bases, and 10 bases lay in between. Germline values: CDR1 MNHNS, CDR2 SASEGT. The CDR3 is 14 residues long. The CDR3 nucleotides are TGTGCCAGCAGTGAACCAGGGGTCACCTACGAGCAGTACTTC. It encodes CASSEPGVTYEQYF.